This TCR beta chain stems from a study of blood T cell repertoires in COVID-19. Across the whole study: Donors in the United States, Italy and Spain gave samples during acute or convalescent COVID-19. Sample material is recorded as cDNA or gDNA derived from T cells, B-cell-depleted T cells, or PBMCs.

Under the authors' procedure: Amplification with reference gene primers provided the estimates of nucleated cell counts. Sequencing used immunoSEQ multiplex PCR; TCRdb keeps in-frame clones, though not all of them. That table supplies the V and J calls and clone size; D and trimming were determined from the DNA. This sample yields approximately 100,000 clones, of which more than 70% are seen a single time; about 14% belongs to the top ten. This CDR3 region has 11 residues. Between the trimmed V and J ends, which lost 4 bases and 12 bases, there was a span of 10 bases. The germline gives CDR1 MNHEY, CDR2 SVGAGI.

The rearrangement uses TRBV6-5 and TRBJ2-1, with a possible D match to TRBD1 (5 bases). Input material: peripheral blood. This clonotype was obtained from a woman in her 70s with acute or convalescent COVID-19. The CDR3, as DNA: TGTGCCAGCAGTTCATATGGGGCGCAGTTCTTC. Its protein is CASSSYGAQFF.